The 26 T cell receptor beta chains below come from one sample, sequenced in a study of identical twins. TCRdb redid the calling of the 5' RACE reads with MiXCR, one entry per CDR3 protein. The data contain 420,000 or so distinct CDR3 sequences, less than 20% of them singletons. Specimen: naive T cells sorted from blood. These receptors all stem from a man over 45 in good health.

This clonotype was counted ten times or more. V is TRBV29-1 and J is TRBJ2-3; D unclear. Trimming took off 4 bases at V and 4 bases at J, with 6 bases between the two ends. This CDR3 is built from 11 residues. Per the germline V gene, CDR1 is SQVTM and CDR2 is ANQGSEA. The CDR3 region has the DNA TGCAGCGTTGGAGATGCAGATACGCAGTATTTT. It translates to CSVGDADTQYF.

V and J are TRBV5-1 and TRBJ2-5; TRBD1 matches at 8 bases. Germline values: CDR1 SGHRS, CDR2 YFSETQ. The CDR3 consists of 16 residues. V lost 1 base to trimming and J lost 4 bases; unmatched junction nucleotides: 9. In nucleotides, the CDR3 is TGCGCCAGCAGCTTGACTGGACAGGGATCCGGAGAGACCCAGTACTTC. It is translated as CASSLTGQGSGETQYF.

This clonotype was counted between two and nine times. The chain is built from TRBV4-3 and TRBJ1-5; D may be TRBD1 (5 bases). V lost 0 bases, J lost 0 bases, and 15 bases lay in between. The CDR3 runs to 18 residues. CDR1 LGHNA and CDR2 YSLEER come from the germline V gene. The CDR3 DNA sequence: TGCGCCAGCAGCCAAGAATTTCGGGGGGGTTTTAGCAATCAGCCCCAGCATTTT. Protein: CASSQEFRGGFSNQPQHF.

This clonotype occurred many times. The chain joins TRBV7-2 to TRBJ1-4; D perhaps matches TRBD1 (5 bases). Germline CDR1 and CDR2: SGHTA and FQGNSA. The CDR3 has 14 residues. Trimming took 6 bases from V and 9 from J, leaving 17 bases between them. CDR3 in amino acids: CASSLGAPQKKLFF. The CDR3 DNA follows: TGTGCCAGCAGTCTAGGGGCCCCACAAAAAAAACTGTTTTTT.

This clonotype was seen a few times. The rearrangement joins TRBV7-8 to TRBJ1-5; D is unclear. Trimming took off 1 base at V and 3 bases at J, with 7 bases between the two ends. CDR3 length equals 14 residues. CDR1 and CDR2 (germline): SGHVS, FQNEAQ. DNA of the CDR3: TGTGCCAGCAGCTTAGGACGGACCAATCAGCCCCAGCATTTT. Its protein is CASSLGRTNQPQHF.

In this sample, this clonotype turned up many times. The CDR3: CSASRTVRETQYF. In DNA form, the CDR3 reads TGCAGTGCTAGTCGGACTGTAAGAGAGACCCAGTACTTC. The V and J genes are TRBV20-1 and TRBJ2-5; D is possibly TRBD2 (5 bases). Germline V gives CDR1 DFQATT, CDR2 SNEGSKA (reference sequence). This CDR3 is 13 amino acids long. The V gene lost 3 bases and the J gene lost 4 bases, with 12 bases spanning the gap.

This clonotype was recorded at least ten times. This chain joins TRBV29-1 and TRBJ2-1; TRBD2 agrees at 10 bases. Germline CDR1 reads SQVTM; CDR2 reads ANQGSEA. CDR3 length equals 15 residues. After removal of 6 bases from V and 0 bases from J, the junction contained 5 bases not matched to a gene. The CDR3 DNA reads as TGCAGCGTCGCCGGGACTAGCGTCTCCTACAATGAGCAGTTCTTC. Its translation is CSVAGTSVSYNEQFF.

The chain joins TRBV29-1 to TRBJ2-7; TRBD2 agrees at 13 bases. V dropped 7 bases and J dropped 7; count of bases not matched to a gene: 22. CDR3 length: 18 residues. Germline CDR1 reads SQVTM; CDR2 reads ANQGSEA. The CDR3 DNA reads as TGCAGCGCAACGAGTTTTTATGCCCGGACTAGCGGGAGAAGGGAGCAGTACTTC. This codes for CSATSFYARTSGRREQYF.

The chain is built from TRBV20-1 and TRBJ2-7; D not resolved. With 6 bases removed from V and 12 bases from J, the gap between germline ends came to 15 bases. The V gene's germline CDR1 is DFQATT and CDR2 SNEGSKA (reference sequence). The CDR3 sequence is 10 residues long. The CDR3 reads CSAARGPLYF. CDR3 DNA sequence: TGCAGTGCCGCACGTGGTCCTCTGTACTTC.

This clonotype came up many times. The V and J genes are TRBV7-2 and TRBJ2-5, with a weak D call TRBD1 (6 bases). Germline V gene data show CDR1 as SGHTA and CDR2 as FQGNSA. The V and J ends lost 5 bases and 3 bases respectively, with 13 bases between them. CDR3 size: 14 residues. The CDR3, as DNA: TGTGCCAGCAGCGGGGGCCCGGTTAAAGAGACCCAGTACTTC. Residues: CASSGGPVKETQYF. The variable domain in full, with the rest retrieved from reference TRBV7-2 and TRBJ2-5, is GAGVSQSPSNKVTEKGKDVELRCDPISGHTALYWYRQSLGQGLEFLIYFQGNSAPDKSGLPSDRFSAERTGGSVSTLTIQRTQQEDSAVYLCASSGGPVKETQYFGPGTRLLVL.

This clonotype showed up just a few times. J is TRBJ1-2 and V is TRBV20-1; D not certain. The germline V and J ends were trimmed by 8 bases and 2 bases, with 12 bases remaining between them. The germline CDR1 and CDR2 sequences are DFQATT and SNEGSKA (reference sequence). This CDR3 contains 12 residues. The CDR3 sequence: CSRRGRNYGYTF. Written as DNA, the CDR3 is TGCAGTCGCCGCGGCCGAAACTATGGCTACACCTTC.

J is TRBJ2-1 and V is TRBV10-3; D assignment may be TRBD1 or TRBD2 (5 bases each). V was trimmed by 6 bases and J by 7 bases, leaving 16 bases between them. This CDR3 contains 14 residues. Germline assignment: CDR1 ENHRY and CDR2 SYGVKD. The CDR3, as DNA: TGTGCCATCAGCCGGGACCGTCGGGGAAATGAGCAGTTCTTC. The encoded protein is CAISRDRRGNEQFF.

This clonotype occurred many times. The chain uses TRBV4-1 and TRBJ2-7; possible D gene TRBD2, 6 bases. V shed 4 bases and J shed 3 bases, with 13 bases lying between them. This CDR3 spans 14 amino acids. Germline loops: CDR1 MGHRA, CDR2 YSYEKL. The CDR3 region has the DNA TGCGCCAGCAGCCGTTCCGGGACTTTCTACGAGCAGTACTTC. Amino acids: CASSRSGTFYEQYF.

This clonotype was recorded at least ten times. The chain couples TRBV6-4 to TRBJ2-3; TRBD2 agrees at 7 bases. J lost 3 bases, V lost 5 bases, and 32 bases had no gene match. The CDR3 runs to 23 residues. Germline V gene lookup returns CDR1 MRHNA and CDR2 SNTAGT. The CDR3 spells CASSPHERDERDLSGGRTDTQYF. For the CDR3, the DNA is TGTGCCAGCAGTCCCCACGAGAGGGATGAGCGGGACCTCTCCGGGGGTCGGACAGATACGCAGTATTTT.

This clonotype was counted many times. This rearrangement joins TRBV20-1 to TRBJ2-1; TRBD2 aligns across 12 bases. The CDR3 covers 17 residues. Germline CDR1 reads DFQATT; CDR2 reads SNEGSKA (reference sequence). After removal of 3 bases from V and 7 bases from J, the junction contained 13 bases not matched to a gene. CDR3 DNA sequence: TGCAGTGCTAGTGGCCTAGCGGGGGGGCACTTCAGGAATGAGCAGTTCTTC. Protein: CSASGLAGGHFRNEQFF.

This clonotype was detected once. This rearrangement joins TRBV10-3 to TRBJ2-1; D is perhaps TRBD2 (6 bases). Germline V gene lookup returns CDR1 ENHRY and CDR2 SYGVKD. The CDR3 runs to 13 residues. The germline V and J ends were trimmed by 8 bases and 9 bases, with 17 bases remaining between them. As DNA, the CDR3 is TGTGCCATCGCAGAGACCTGGGGGGTTGAGCAGTTCTTC. It translates to CAIAETWGVEQFF.

This clonotype was seen many times. V usage is TRBV5-1 and J usage is TRBJ2-1; D is uncertain. The CDR3 is 11 residues long. Germline CDR1 and CDR2: SGHRS and YFSETQ. Trimming removed 4 bases from V and 10 bases from J, with 9 bases in between. CDR3 nucleotides: TGCGCCAGCAGCCGCTCAGGAGAGCAGTTCTTC. Amino acid sequence: CASSRSGEQFF.

The J gene is TRBJ2-7, the V gene TRBV5-1, with 13 bases identical to TRBD2. CDR1 and CDR2 from the germline V gene are SGHRS and YFSETQ. V shed 0 bases, J shed 4 bases, and the junction held 7 bases outside the gene matches. The CDR3 runs 17 residues. The DNA for the CDR3 is TGCGCCAGCAGCTTGGGGAGTTGGGGACTAGCGGGATACGAGCAGTACTTC. Amino acid sequence: CASSLGSWGLAGYEQYF. The whole variable domain, filled in from reference TRBV5-1 and TRBJ2-7, reads KAGVTQTPRYLIKTRGQQVTLSCSPISGHRSVSWYQQTPGQGLQFLFEYFSETQRNKGNFPGRFSGRQFSNSRSEMNVSTLELGDSALYLCASSLGSWGLAGYEQYFGPGTRLTVT.

This clonotype occurred a few times. The V call is TRBV10-3, the J call TRBJ2-3; 11 bases line up with TRBD2. The CDR3 runs to 16 residues. V shed 0 bases, J shed 5 bases, and the junction held 4 bases outside the gene matches. Germline-derived CDR1 and CDR2 are ENHRY and SYGVKD. DNA for the CDR3: TGTGCCATCAGTGAGTCGACTAGCGGGATCGGAGATACGCAGTATTTT. Its protein is CAISESTSGIGDTQYF.

This clonotype was counted only a few times. The chain recombines TRBV4-2 with TRBJ2-1, with D possibly being TRBD2 (5 bases). CDR3 length: 15 amino acids. Per germline, CDR1 LGHNA and CDR2 YNFKEQ. V lost 4 bases to trimming and J lost 0 bases, with 10 bases between them. CDR3 in DNA: TGTGCCAGCAGCCCCAGCCGGGACTCCTACAATGAGCAGTTCTTC. Its translation is CASSPSRDSYNEQFF.

This clonotype was observed a handful of times. The chain employs TRBV5-1 and TRBJ2-5; D may be TRBD1 (6 bases). The germline V and J ends were trimmed by 4 bases and 2 bases, with 15 bases remaining between them. CDR3 size: 15 residues. Germline CDR1 reads SGHRS; CDR2 reads YFSETQ. The CDR3 is CASSPDSFYQETQYF. The CDR3, as DNA: TGCGCCAGCAGCCCGGACAGTTTCTATCAAGAGACCCAGTACTTC.

This clonotype has just a few counts. The chain links TRBV7-9 to TRBJ2-4; no reliable D call. With 6 bases removed from V and 0 bases from J, the gap between germline ends came to 9 bases. Looked up from germline, CDR1 is SEHNR and CDR2 is FQNEAQ (reference sequence). This CDR3 region has 14 residues. As DNA, the CDR3 is TGTGCCAGCAGTTTCTCCCAAGCCAAAAACATTCAGTACTTC. Amino acid sequence: CASSFSQAKNIQYF.

This clonotype was seen at least ten times. The chain combines TRBV29-1 with TRBJ2-7, with 7 bases lining up with TRBD1. The CDR3 extends over 11 amino acids. Germline V lookup: CDR1 SQVTM, CDR2 ANQGSEA. J lost 6 bases, V lost 4 bases, and 3 bases had no gene match. CDR3 sequence reads: CSVVSGGEQYF. DNA of the CDR3: TGCAGCGTTGTTTCAGGGGGCGAGCAGTACTTC.

This clonotype was picked up many times. J is TRBJ2-3 and V is TRBV29-1; 9 nucleotides agree with TRBD1. Germline values: CDR1 SQVTM, CDR2 ANQGSEA. V shed 2 bases, J shed 5 bases, and the junction held 11 bases outside the gene matches. The length of the CDR3 is 16 residues. CDR3 bases: TGCAGCGTTGAATGGGGGCGGACAGGGGTTGTAGATACGCAGTATTTT. This gives the protein CSVEWGRTGVVDTQYF.

This clonotype showed up many times. The V and J genes are TRBV10-3 and TRBJ2-1, with D possibly being TRBD2 (6 bases). CDR1 ENHRY and CDR2 SYGVKD come from the germline V gene. V lost 4 bases, J lost 0 bases, and 16 bases lay in between. The CDR3 is 17 residues long. The CDR3 nucleotides are TGTGCCATCAGTGCCCAACTAGCAACGAGCTCCTACAATGAGCAGTTCTTC. Encoded protein: CAISAQLATSSYNEQFF.

This sequence joins TRBV28 and TRBJ2-3; the match to TRBD2 covers 10 bases. CDR3 size: 16 residues. Trimming at V came to 2 bases and at J to 4 bases, leaving 6 bases not matched to a gene. Germline values: CDR1 MDHEN, CDR2 SYDVKM. The DNA of the CDR3 is TGTGCCAGCAGTTTAATGGTGACTAGCGGGTCAGATACGCAGTATTTT. It specifies CASSLMVTSGSDTQYF.